The rows below give T cell receptor beta chains drawn from one sample of a study of PD-L1 blockade in urothelial cancer. Using immunoSEQ multiplex PCR, the repertoire was profiled, and TCRdb retains in-frame clones only, with some absent. The sample has about 87,000 clones, around 83% seen once. Sequencing was performed on PBMCs, taken around atezolizumab (anti-PD-L1) treatment. The receptors derive from a man between 60 and 75 years old with urothelial cancer. Each CDR3 is given with its conserved first and last residue. D genes are given only for firm matches. The size of a clone is reported for some rows only, either as once, few or many, or as a class for expanded clones.

size	length	J	V	D	DNA	CDR3
.	15	TRBJ2-6	TRBV27	.	TGTGCCAGCAGTTTAACATTTACTGGGGCCAACGTCCTGACTTTC	CASSLTFTGANVLTF
few	12	TRBJ2-7	TRBV6-5	.	TGTGCCAGCAGTCAGGACAGCTACGAGCAGTACTTC	CASSQDSYEQYF
.	13	TRBJ1-4	TRBV6-6	.	TGTGCCAGCAGTTGGACAGCTAATGAAAAACTGTTTTTT	CASSWTANEKLFF
.	17	TRBJ1-6	TRBV4-1	.	TGCGCCAGCAGCCAAGGGCAACAGAGCTCCTATAATTCACCCCTCCACTTT	CASSQGQQSSYNSPLHF
.	13	TRBJ2-1	TRBV6-4	TRBD2	TGTGCCAGCAGTGCCACCCTAGCGGTAGAGCAGTTCTTC	CASSATLAVEQFF
.	16	TRBJ1-5	TRBV6-5	.	TGTGCCAGCAGTTACTCGAGCGCAGGGAACAATCAGCCCCAGCATTTT	CASSYSSAGNNQPQHF
once	15	TRBJ1-2	TRBV5-1	TRBD1	TGCGCCAGTAGGGTGGAGGACAGGGGTGGCTATGGCTACACCTTC	CASRVEDRGGYGYTF
.	14	TRBJ2-7	TRBV5-5	.	TGTGCCAGCAGGACGCCCGGGGGACGGGTCGAGCAGTACTTC	CASRTPGGRVEQYF
.	14	TRBJ2-5	TRBV7-9	TRBD2	TGTGCCAGCGGAACTAGCGGGAGGTTGGAGACCCAGTACTTC	CASGTSGRLETQYF
.	13	TRBJ1-5	TRBV6-1	.	TGTGCCAGCATGTTTCAGGGGAATCAGCCCCAGCATTTT	CASMFQGNQPQHF
.	14	TRBJ2-5	TRBV5-6	.	TGTGCCAGCAGGAGTCAGGGAAGGCAAGAGACCCAGTACTTC	CASRSQGRQETQYF
.	14	TRBJ2-7	TRBV5-4	.	TGTGCCAGCAGCTTGGCTGAGGGCAACTACGAGCAGTACTTC	CASSLAEGNYEQYF
.	15	TRBJ2-1	TRBV11-2	TRBD1	TGTGCCAGCAGCCTACAGGGGGCAAAGGGTAATGAGCAGTTCTTC	CASSLQGAKGNEQFF
.	12	TRBJ1-2	TRBV27	TRBD1	TGTGCCAGTCGGACAGGGAACTATGGCTACACCTTC	CASRTGNYGYTF
.	15	TRBJ2-7	TRBV7-2	TRBD2	TGTGCCAGCAGTCCACTAGCGGGAGTATTTAACGAGCAGTACTTC	CASSPLAGVFNEQYF
once	16	TRBJ2-3	TRBV19	TRBD1	TGTGCCAGTAGCGCCCGTAGGGGACAGGGAGTAGATACGCAGTATTTT	CASSARRGQGVDTQYF
.	16	TRBJ2-4	TRBV19	TRBD2	TGTGCCAGTAGTATGGGACCGACTAGCGGGGCGAAATCCCGATACTTC	CASSMGPTSGAKSRYF
.	13	TRBJ1-5	TRBV21-1	.	TGTGCCAGCAGGCGGGATCCCATACAGCCCCAGCATTTT	CASRRDPIQPQHF